The clone carrying this TCR beta chain showed up just a few times. Its matching antigen is unknown. From CD4+ cells came CD45RA+ naive and CD45RA-negative memory subsets. The data originate from a study of shared clonotypes between healthy human individuals. Study at large: Donors had three CD4 naive, three CD4 memory, two CD8 naive and one CD8 memory plate apiece.

Germline CDR1 and CDR2: ENHRY and SYGVKD. The trim removed 2 bases at V and 7 bases at J, leaving 3 bases unmatched. This CDR3 is built from 13 residues. Assay used: immunoSEQ multiplex PCR; TCRdb lists only in-frame clones, some missing. The table includes about 2.3 million clones, 93% detected once. Study-level results: A handful of donors held around 5% of naive CD4 clonotypes in common. Rarefaction demonstrated incomplete sorted-subset sequencing despite large depth.

The rearrangement uses TRBV10-3 and TRBJ1-2; TRBD1 matches at 8 bases. Material for sequencing was naive CD4+ T cells from PBMCs. Sample subset: CD45RA+ positively selected. The sequence was collected from a man younger than 35 in good health. Some clones in this sample may be carry-over from other donors' samples. CDR3 amino acids: CAISEGTGGGYTF. As DNA, the CDR3 is TGTGCCATCAGTGAGGGGACAGGAGGTGGCTACACCTTC.